Listed below are T cell receptor beta chains from one sample, sequenced in a study of blood T cell repertoires in COVID-19. Produced via immunoSEQ multiplex PCR; TCRdb's table is partial and in-frame only. The table lists about 160,000 clones, around nine tenths of them singletons. The source material was peripheral blood. These receptors all come from a woman in her seventies with COVID-19, enrolled during active disease. CDR3s include the opening cysteine and the closing phenylalanine or tryptophan. The order of the fields is J gene, clone size, V gene, D gene, CDR3 DNA, CDR3 protein. D genes are given only for firm matches. Where a row states a size, it is once, few, many or the class of an expanded clone; other rows omit it.

J gene: TRBJ1-1; clone size: few; V gene: TRBV7-3; D gene: NA; CDR3 DNA: TGTGCCAGCAGCTTAAATGGGCAGATGAACACTGAAGCTTTCTTT; CDR3 protein: CASSLNGQMNTEAFF
J gene: TRBJ2-1; clone size: NA; V gene: TRBV4-2; D gene: TRBD2; CDR3 DNA: TGTGCCAGCAGTACCGGGACTAGCGGGGGATACAATGAGCAGTTCTTC; CDR3 protein: CASSTGTSGGYNEQFF
J gene: TRBJ1-5; clone size: NA; V gene: TRBV5-1; D gene: NA; CDR3 DNA: TGCGCCAGCAGCTTATCCAGGGGCCAGCCCCAGCATTTT; CDR3 protein: CASSLSRGQPQHF
J gene: TRBJ2-7; clone size: NA; V gene: TRBV5-1; D gene: TRBD2; CDR3 DNA: TGCGCCAGCAGCTTAGGAGCGGGGGGGCTCAACGAGCAGTACTTC; CDR3 protein: CASSLGAGGLNEQYF
J gene: TRBJ1-1; clone size: NA; V gene: TRBV2; D gene: NA; CDR3 DNA: TGTGCCAGCACATTTGAGGTGAACACTGAAGCTTTCTTT; CDR3 protein: CASTFEVNTEAFF
J gene: TRBJ2-1; clone size: NA; V gene: TRBV21-1; D gene: NA; CDR3 DNA: TGTGCCAGCAGCAAAGACAGGCGGGGGGCCTTCAATGAGCAGTTCTTC; CDR3 protein: CASSKDRRGAFNEQFF
J gene: TRBJ2-3; clone size: NA; V gene: TRBV2; D gene: TRBD1; CDR3 DNA: TGTGCCAGCAGTGAGGGAAGGGGGCCATTCACAGATACGCAGTATTTT; CDR3 protein: CASSEGRGPFTDTQYF
J gene: TRBJ2-7; clone size: NA; V gene: TRBV11-2; D gene: NA; CDR3 DNA: TGTGCCAGCAGCCTCATTGGTACGGGTTCCTACGAGCAGTACTTC; CDR3 protein: CASSLIGTGSYEQYF
J gene: TRBJ1-5; clone size: NA; V gene: TRBV10-3; D gene: TRBD1; CDR3 DNA: TGTGCCATCAGTGAGCGGACAGGGAGTCAGCCCCAGCATTTT; CDR3 protein: CAISERTGSQPQHF
J gene: TRBJ2-1; clone size: NA; V gene: TRBV14; D gene: TRBD2; CDR3 DNA: TGTGCCAGCAGCCAGCGGACTAGCGGGGTTATAAATGAGCAGTTCTTC; CDR3 protein: CASSQRTSGVINEQFF
J gene: TRBJ1-1; clone size: few; V gene: TRBV18; D gene: TRBD1; CDR3 DNA: TGTGCCAGCTCACCAGGTCCAGTAGGGACAGGCCGGTTGACTGAAGCTTTCTTT; CDR3 protein: CASSPGPVGTGRLTEAFF
J gene: TRBJ1-3; clone size: NA; V gene: TRBV6-5; D gene: TRBD1; CDR3 DNA: TGTGCCACCGGACAGGGATCTGGAAACACCATATATTTT; CDR3 protein: CATGQGSGNTIYF
J gene: TRBJ2-7; clone size: NA; V gene: TRBV12-5; D gene: TRBD2; CDR3 DNA: TGTGCTAGTGGTTTGGTCCCGGGACTAGCCTACGAGCAGTACTTC; CDR3 protein: CASGLVPGLAYEQYF
J gene: TRBJ2-3; clone size: NA; V gene: TRBV5-1; D gene: NA; CDR3 DNA: TGCGCCAGCAGCTTGGGACAGCACACAGATACGCAGTATTTT; CDR3 protein: CASSLGQHTDTQYF
J gene: TRBJ2-1; clone size: once; V gene: TRBV6-1; D gene: TRBD2; CDR3 DNA: TGTGCCAGCAGTGAACCCCTTTGGGTAGCGGGGGTCAATGAGCAGTTCTTC; CDR3 protein: CASSEPLWVAGVNEQFF
J gene: TRBJ1-6; clone size: NA; V gene: TRBV15; D gene: NA; CDR3 DNA: TGTGCCACCAGCAGAGATGGTAGCACTCGATGGGATTCACCCCTCCACTTT; CDR3 protein: CATSRDGSTRWDSPLHF
J gene: TRBJ1-5; clone size: NA; V gene: TRBV6-1; D gene: NA; CDR3 DNA: TGTGCCAGCAGTGAAGTTTGGAGGGGAGAGCCCCAGCATTTT; CDR3 protein: CASSEVWRGEPQHF
J gene: TRBJ1-4; clone size: NA; V gene: TRBV5-8; D gene: NA; CDR3 DNA: TGTGCCAGCAGCCCGTGGACAACAACTAATGAAAAACTGTTTTTT; CDR3 protein: CASSPWTTTNEKLFF
J gene: TRBJ2-1; clone size: NA; V gene: TRBV28; D gene: NA; CDR3 DNA: TGTGCCAGCAGGCCGGGACAAAACAATGAGCAGTTCTTC; CDR3 protein: CASRPGQNNEQFF
J gene: TRBJ1-5; clone size: NA; V gene: TRBV12-3/TRBV12-4; D gene: NA; CDR3 DNA: TGTGCCAGCAGTTTCCGGGTTAATCAGCCCCAGCATTTT; CDR3 protein: CASSFRVNQPQHF
J gene: TRBJ1-2; clone size: few; V gene: TRBV19; D gene: NA; CDR3 DNA: TGTGCCAGTAGTATAGATCTGGCCGCCTCAAAAGGCTACACCTTC; CDR3 protein: CASSIDLAASKGYTF
J gene: TRBJ1-3; clone size: NA; V gene: TRBV5-4; D gene: TRBD1; CDR3 DNA: TGTGCCAGCAGCGCGGGACAGATCTCTGGAAACACCATATATTTT; CDR3 protein: CASSAGQISGNTIYF
J gene: TRBJ2-2; clone size: NA; V gene: TRBV28; D gene: NA; CDR3 DNA: TGTGCCAGCAGTTCTGAGCGAGTAACCGGGGAGCTGTTTTTT; CDR3 protein: CASSSERVTGELFF
J gene: TRBJ1-1; clone size: NA; V gene: TRBV6-5; D gene: NA; CDR3 DNA: TGTGCCAGCACCCCAAACAGGCAGTGGAACACTGAAGCTTTCTTT; CDR3 protein: CASTPNRQWNTEAFF
J gene: TRBJ2-7; clone size: NA; V gene: TRBV10-3; D gene: NA; CDR3 DNA: TGTGCCATCAGTGGCCTGGAGGGGGCCCAAAACGAGCAGTACTTC; CDR3 protein: CAISGLEGAQNEQYF
J gene: TRBJ1-2; clone size: many; V gene: TRBV2; D gene: NA; CDR3 DNA: TGTGCCAGCAGTAACCTTTCCGGGGGCTATGGCTACACCTTC; CDR3 protein: CASSNLSGGYGYTF
J gene: TRBJ2-1; clone size: once; V gene: TRBV3-1/TRBV3-2; D gene: TRBD2; CDR3 DNA: TGTGCCAGCAGCTCTGGACTAGCGGGGCCAAATGAGCAGTTCTTC; CDR3 protein: CASSSGLAGPNEQFF
J gene: TRBJ1-1; clone size: NA; V gene: TRBV6-2/TRBV6-3; D gene: NA; CDR3 DNA: TGTGCCAGCAGCAGGGGTACAGCTTTCTTT; CDR3 protein: CASSRGTAFF
J gene: TRBJ1-2; clone size: NA; V gene: TRBV5-5; D gene: TRBD1; CDR3 DNA: TGTGCCAGCAGCTTCACAGGGGGCGCTGACTATGGCTACACCTTC; CDR3 protein: CASSFTGGADYGYTF
J gene: TRBJ2-1; clone size: NA; V gene: TRBV7-9; D gene: TRBD2; CDR3 DNA: TGTGCCAGCAACCCCCCGGGACTAGCGGGGACCTTGTTCTTC; CDR3 protein: CASNPPGLAGTLFF
J gene: TRBJ1-2; clone size: NA; V gene: TRBV18; D gene: NA; CDR3 DNA: TGTGCCAGCTCACCCGAAGGGGTATATGGCTACACCTTC; CDR3 protein: CASSPEGVYGYTF
J gene: TRBJ1-1; clone size: NA; V gene: TRBV5-1; D gene: NA; CDR3 DNA: TGCGCCAGCAGCTTTGGGGGGGATGAAGCTTTCTTT; CDR3 protein: CASSFGGDEAFF
J gene: TRBJ2-2; clone size: NA; V gene: TRBV2; D gene: TRBD1; CDR3 DNA: TGTGCCAGCAGTGGGACAGGCCACACCGGGGAGCTGTTTTTT; CDR3 protein: CASSGTGHTGELFF
J gene: TRBJ1-1; clone size: NA; V gene: TRBV5-1; D gene: NA; CDR3 DNA: TGCGCCAGCAGCTTGGCAGGGGACACTGAAGCTTTCTTT; CDR3 protein: CASSLAGDTEAFF
J gene: TRBJ1-4; clone size: NA; V gene: TRBV6-5; D gene: NA; CDR3 DNA: TGTGCCAGCAGTTACTCGGCGGGGGGCAGGGATGAAAAACTGTTTTTT; CDR3 protein: CASSYSAGGRDEKLFF
J gene: TRBJ2-1; clone size: NA; V gene: TRBV5-1; D gene: NA; CDR3 DNA: TGCGCCAGCAGCAGGTTAGGGGAAGGATTTCGGTTCTTC; CDR3 protein: CASSRLGEGFRFF
J gene: TRBJ2-5; clone size: NA; V gene: TRBV20-1; D gene: NA; CDR3 DNA: TGCAGTGCTAGTTCGAGATCCCCCCCGGGGGTTCTCTACTTC; CDR3 protein: CSASSRSPPGVLYF
J gene: TRBJ1-5; clone size: NA; V gene: TRBV19; D gene: TRBD1; CDR3 DNA: TGTGCCAGTAGTATAGCCCCAGGGGGGAGAGTAGGGCAGCCCCAGCATTTT; CDR3 protein: CASSIAPGGRVGQPQHF
J gene: TRBJ1-5; clone size: NA; V gene: TRBV3-1/TRBV3-2; D gene: TRBD1; CDR3 DNA: TGTGCCAGCAGCCAAGGACAGGGGAACCCGTATAGCAATCAGCCCCAGCATTTT; CDR3 protein: CASSQGQGNPYSNQPQHF
J gene: TRBJ1-2; clone size: NA; V gene: TRBV7-2; D gene: NA; CDR3 DNA: TGTGCCAGCAGCTTAGACACAAACTATGGCTACACCTTC; CDR3 protein: CASSLDTNYGYTF
J gene: TRBJ1-5; clone size: few; V gene: TRBV19; D gene: NA; CDR3 DNA: TGTGCCAGTAGTGGGCGGGGCCATCAGCCCCAGCATTTT; CDR3 protein: CASSGRGHQPQHF
J gene: TRBJ2-3; clone size: NA; V gene: TRBV5-1; D gene: TRBD2; CDR3 DNA: TGCGCCAGCAGCTGGAGTAGCGGGGGGCGCACAGATACGCAGTATTTT; CDR3 protein: CASSWSSGGRTDTQYF
J gene: TRBJ1-6; clone size: NA; V gene: TRBV3-1/TRBV3-2; D gene: NA; CDR3 DNA: TGTGCCAGCAGCCCCCCAAAACAGGGTTCTTCACCCCTCCACTTT; CDR3 protein: CASSPPKQGSSPLHF
J gene: TRBJ1-6; clone size: once; V gene: TRBV2; D gene: TRBD1; CDR3 DNA: TGTGCCAGCACGGGGACAGGGGTATCACCCCTCCACTTT; CDR3 protein: CASTGTGVSPLHF
J gene: TRBJ1-5; clone size: few; V gene: TRBV30; D gene: TRBD1; CDR3 DNA: TGTGCCTGGAGTCCAGGGGGCCTTCAGCCCCAGCATTTT; CDR3 protein: CAWSPGGLQPQHF
J gene: TRBJ2-5; clone size: NA; V gene: TRBV3-1/TRBV3-2; D gene: NA; CDR3 DNA: TGTGCCAGCAGCCAAGATCACAACCAAGAGACCCAGTACTTC; CDR3 protein: CASSQDHNQETQYF
J gene: TRBJ2-7; clone size: NA; V gene: TRBV15; D gene: TRBD1; CDR3 DNA: TGTGCCACCAGCAGTACAGGGGGGTACGAGCAGTACTTC; CDR3 protein: CATSSTGGYEQYF
J gene: TRBJ2-2; clone size: NA; V gene: TRBV7-9; D gene: TRBD1; CDR3 DNA: TGTGCCAGCAGTTATTTAAACCGGGACAGGCCTAACGCCGGGGAGCTGTTTTTT; CDR3 protein: CASSYLNRDRPNAGELFF
J gene: TRBJ1-1; clone size: once; V gene: TRBV28; D gene: NA; CDR3 DNA: TGTGCCAGCCTAACCCGGGGGGTCACTGAAGCTTTCTTT; CDR3 protein: CASLTRGVTEAFF